Shown below are 18 T cell receptor beta chains from a single sample sequenced in a study of blood T cell repertoires in COVID-19. The data were produced by immunoSEQ multiplex PCR, yet TCRdb's version contains in-frame clones alone and is incomplete. The sample consists of fewer than 150,000 clones, around 83% of them appearing once. The source material was peripheral blood. These receptors all stem from a woman aged 60 to 75 with COVID-19, enrolled during active disease.

The chain has TRBV3-1 (or the pseudogene TRBV3-2) and TRBJ1-4; weak D call: TRBD1 (5 bases). The CDR3 length is 16 residues. The ends were cut back, 5 bases at V and 7 bases at J, with 20 bases in the middle. Germline V gene sequence: CDR1 LGHDT, CDR2 YNNKEL (reference sequence). Written as DNA, the CDR3 is TGTGCCAGCAGCTCAAGGGGCGGGAGAGGGCGTGAAAAACTGTTTTTT. This codes for CASSSRGGRGREKLFF.

J is TRBJ1-1 and V is TRBV9; TRBD1 aligns across 9 bases. Unmatched junction bases numbered 10, after V lost 1 base and J lost 12 bases. CDR3 size: 14 residues. Germline-derived CDR1 and CDR2 are SGDLS and YYNGEE. In DNA form, the CDR3 reads TGTGCCAGCAGCGTAAAGGCCACAGGGGGCAGGACTTTCTTT. This encodes CASSVKATGGRTFF. The full variable domain, rest sourced from reference TRBV9 and TRBJ1-1, is DSGVTQTPKHLITATGQRVTLRCSPRSGDLSVYWYQQSLDQGLQFLIQYYNGEERAKGNILERFSAQQFPDLHSELNLSSLELGDSALYFCASSVKATGGRTFFGQGTRLTVV.

This chain uses TRBV27 with TRBJ1-2, with D maybe TRBD1 (6 bases). This CDR3 region has 18 residues. Germline CDR1 and CDR2: MNHEY and SMNVEV (reference sequence). The V and J ends lost 0 bases and 8 bases respectively, with 25 bases between them. The CDR3 here is CASSLSPPGTKLPDGYTF. In nucleotides, the CDR3 is TGTGCCAGCAGTTTATCTCCCCCCGGGACAAAGCTACCCGACGGCTACACCTTC.

The J gene is TRBJ2-5, the V gene TRBV14, with D tentatively TRBD1 (5 bases). CDR1 is SGHDN, CDR2 FVKESK, per germline. The V end was cut by 5 bases, the J end by 1 base, with 11 bases between. The CDR3 has 14 residues. This chain's CDR3 is CASSKTDLQETQYF. The CDR3 DNA is TGTGCCAGCAGCAAGACAGACCTCCAAGAGACCCAGTACTTC.

V and J are TRBV6-2 or TRBV6-3 and TRBJ1-4; D gene uncertain. Germline-derived CDR1 and CDR2 are MNHEY and SVGEGT. CDR3 length equals 15 residues. V was clipped by 5 bases and J by 10 bases, with 20 bases between them. Written as DNA, the CDR3 is TGTGCCAGCAGTGTCCTCCGAGCACGCGAGGGAAAACTGTTTTTT. This codes for CASSVLRAREGKLFF.

This clone has only one observation. The chain carries TRBV10-3 and TRBJ2-7; TRBD2 aligns across 11 bases. This CDR3 is built from 15 residues. V was clipped by 7 bases and J by 6 bases; unmatched bases: 11. Germline V gives CDR1 ENHRY, CDR2 SYGVKD. CDR3 region: CAITQTSGEEGEQYF. The CDR3 nucleotides read TGTGCCATCACCCAGACTAGCGGGGAAGAGGGCGAGCAGTACTTC.

V is TRBV27 and J is TRBJ1-2; TRBD1 aligns across 8 bases. J gave up 1 base and V 7 bases, and 8 bases lay outside the gene matches. Looked up from germline, CDR1 is MNHEY and CDR2 is SMNVEV (reference sequence). This CDR3 is 15 amino acids long. The DNA of the CDR3 is TGTGCCAGCACCACCGGACAGGGAAGTAACTATGGCTACACCTTC. Residues: CASTTGQGSNYGYTF.

The chain is built from TRBV7-6 and TRBJ1-2; a possible D gene is TRBD1 (5 bases). The CDR3 totals 13 residues. V was trimmed by 3 bases and J by 4 bases, leaving 9 bases between them. The V gene's germline CDR1 is SGHVS and CDR2 FNYEAQ. The CDR3 is CASSFRQGYGYTF. In DNA, the CDR3 is TGTGCCAGCAGCTTCCGGCAGGGCTATGGCTACACCTTC.

The rearrangement uses TRBV9 and TRBJ1-6, with D perhaps matching TRBD1 (5 bases). This CDR3 contains 14 residues. Looked up from germline, CDR1 is SGDLS and CDR2 is YYNGEE. Deletions cut 7 bases from V and 7 bases from J, with 15 bases between. The CDR3 region has the DNA TGTGCCAGCGGAGGGGAGGGCTGGAATTCACCCCTCCACTTT. Its translation is CASGGEGWNSPLHF. Together with reference TRBV9 and TRBJ1-6, the CDR3 gives the full variable domain: DSGVTQTPKHLITATGQRVTLRCSPRSGDLSVYWYQQSLDQGLQFLIQYYNGEERAKGNILERFSAQQFPDLHSELNLSSLELGDSALYFCASGGEGWNSPLHFGNGTRLTVT.

V is TRBV4-2 and J is TRBJ1-5, with unresolved D. The CDR3 consists of 13 residues. The germline gives CDR1 LGHNA, CDR2 YNFKEQ. The V end lost 4 bases, the J end lost 7 bases, and 11 bases lay between the germline ends. The CDR3 is CASSPPREQPQHF. The CDR3 DNA is TGTGCCAGCAGCCCGCCTCGGGAACAGCCCCAGCATTTT.

The chain links TRBV19 to TRBJ1-1, with D hard to call. CDR3 length equals 15 residues. The germline V and J ends were trimmed by 5 bases and 0 bases, with 13 bases remaining between them. Germline V gives CDR1 LNHDA, CDR2 SQIVND (reference sequence). For the CDR3, the DNA is TGTGCCAGTAGTCTTCCACGAGGGATGAACACTGAAGCTTTCTTT. Its translation is CASSLPRGMNTEAFF. The full variable domain, its missing parts supplied by reference TRBV19 and TRBJ1-1, is DGGITQSPKYLFRKEGQNVTLSCEQNLNHDAMYWYRQDPGQGLRLIYYSQIVNDFQKGDIAEGYSVSREKKESFPLTVTSAQKNPTAFYLCASSLPRGMNTEAFFGQGTRLTVV.

The rearrangement joins TRBV5-6 to TRBJ1-2; TRBD1 matches 9 bases. CDR3 length equals 13 residues. V lost 1 base to trimming and J lost 10 bases; unmatched junction nucleotides: 5. Per germline, CDR1 SGHDT and CDR2 YYEEEE. The CDR3 nucleotides are TGTGCCAGCAGCTTGTTAGGGACAGGGTCCTACACCTTC. It yields the protein CASSLLGTGSYTF.

V and J are TRBV5-6 and TRBJ1-2; 8 nucleotides match TRBD1. There are 14 residues in the CDR3. V shed 3 bases, J shed 4 bases, and the junction held 5 bases outside the gene matches. The germline V gene has CDR1 SGHDT and CDR2 YYEEEE. Written as DNA, the CDR3 is TGTGCCAGCAGCTCAGGGGGCGCCTCCTATGGCTACACCTTC. Amino acids: CASSSGGASYGYTF.

The V call is TRBV7-3, the J call TRBJ2-2, with TRBD1 matching 8 bases. V trimming: 6 bases; J trimming: 4 bases; junction bases outside the gene matches: 4. The germline V gene encodes CDR1 SGHTA and CDR2 FQGTGA. The CDR3 is 14 residues long. CDR3 DNA: TGTGCCAGCAGGAACAGGGGGGCCACCGGGGAGCTGTTTTTT. Encoded protein: CASRNRGATGELFF.

The chain combines TRBV5-1 with TRBJ1-1; maybe TRBD1 (6 bases). CDR3 length equals 14 residues. Trimming removed 4 bases from V and 5 bases from J, with 15 bases in between. CDR1 is SGHRS, CDR2 YFSETQ, per germline. CDR3 in DNA: TGCGCCAGCAGCCCACAGGGTTATGTGACTGAAGCTTTCTTT. Translated, it gives CASSPQGYVTEAFF.

This rearrangement joins TRBV29-1 to TRBJ1-5; D possibly corresponds to TRBD1 (5 bases). The CDR3 runs to 13 residues. CDR1 and CDR2 (germline): SQVTM, ANQGSEA. Trimming removed 3 bases at V and 0 bases at J, with 6 bases between. CDR3 amino acids: CSVETDSNQPQHF. CDR3 nucleotides: TGCAGCGTTGAGACAGATAGCAATCAGCCCCAGCATTTT.

CDR3 in DNA: TGCAGTGCTAGTATCCCCCGGGGGGCGGGGGAGCAGTACTTC. Protein sequence: CSASIPRGAGEQYF. This chain links TRBV20-1 with TRBJ2-7, with D possibly matching TRBD2 (7 bases). The CDR3 has 14 amino acids. Trimming stripped 3 bases from V and 7 bases from J, with 19 bases between. CDR1 and CDR2 from the germline V gene are DFQATT and SNEGSKA (reference sequence).

This chain uses TRBV19 with TRBJ2-7; 7 bases line up with TRBD2. The V gene's germline CDR1 is LNHDA and CDR2 SQIVND (reference sequence). V gave up 5 bases and J gave up 2 bases; unmatched junction bases: 6. The CDR3 totals 14 residues. The CDR3: CASSQRGTTYEQYF. The CDR3 region has the DNA TGTGCCAGTAGTCAACGGGGGACTACCTACGAGCAGTACTTC.